This T cell receptor beta chain comes out of a study of Tregs in tolerant kidney transplant recipients. Generated by immunoSEQ multiplex PCR, the TCRdb table keeps only in-frame clones and is missing some. The sample lists 110,000 or so clones, around 91% occurring once. With 4 bases removed from V and 2 bases from J, the gap between germline ends came to 8 bases. This CDR3 is built from 12 residues. Germline V CDR1 and CDR2: SQVTM, ANQGSEA. The origin of this receptor is a human donor who received a combined kidney and bone marrow transplant. The chain links TRBV29-1 to TRBJ1-2; D is undetermined. Source: CD4+ T cells from blood, taken before the transplant. Here the CDR3 reads CSVGQTNYGYTF. Here the CDR3 DNA reads TGCAGCGTTGGGCAGACAAACTATGGCTACACCTTC.